This T cell receptor beta chain comes out of a study of blood T cell repertoires in COVID-19. Measured with immunoSEQ multiplex PCR; TCRdb has only the in-frame clones, and not every one. Seen here are roughly 100,000 clones, about 83% observed once, and the top ten hold about a tenth. V was clipped by 4 bases and J by 6 bases; unmatched bases: 11. The germline V gene encodes CDR1 SGHNT and CDR2 YYREEE (reference sequence). CDR3 size: 16 residues. Material: peripheral blood. This chain connects TRBV5-4 to TRBJ2-2, with 8 bases that match TRBD2. The clonotype comes from a man in his forties with active or convalescent COVID-19. CDR3 bases: TGTGCCAGCAGCCCACCGGGGGGGGCTTTCCCCGGGGAGCTGTTTTTT. This gives the protein CASSPPGGAFPGELFF.